What follows is one T cell receptor beta chain and its context. The antigen remains undetermined. The record originates from a study of shared clonotypes between healthy human individuals. Across the study: In total, the donors were a couple of women and a few men aged 18 to 49. Overall study results and limits: Only blood samples were collected, and tissue repertoires likely differ. At large depth, rarefaction still showed sorted-subset sequencing to be incomplete. Against clonotypes common to all four donors, non-shared ones had lower generation probabilities.

Assay: immunoSEQ multiplex PCR; the TCRdb copy retains only in-frame clones and omits some. This sample carries approximately 1.5 million clones, approximately 98.5% of them seen once, and the ten largest clones take approximately 0.38%. Unmatched junction bases numbered 13, after V lost 4 bases and J lost 0 bases. The germline V gene encodes CDR1 SEHNR and CDR2 FQNEAQ (reference sequence). The CDR3 runs to 19 residues. The chain couples TRBV7-9 to TRBJ2-2; 8 bases map to TRBD2. The sequence came from a man aged 30-40 years in good health. Sequencing used naive CD4+ T cells sorted from blood. Subset described: CD45RA+ positively selected. CDR3 sequence (DNA): TGTGCCAGCAGCTCACCGCCAGCGGGAGCACAGACGAACACCGGGGAGCTGTTTTTT. Amino acids: CASSSPPAGAQTNTGELFF.